A selection of T cell receptor beta chains follows, all from one sample in a study of blood T cell repertoires in COVID-19. This table comes from immunoSEQ multiplex PCR, and its TCRdb copy is limited to in-frame clones, with some not included. Of tens of thousands of clones in the sample, 75% to 95% were seen once. The sequencing input was peripheral blood. Every receptor here comes from a woman of 80 years or more with acute or convalescent COVID-19. Both conserved end residues are part of each CDR3. The D gene is left open where the match is weak. Clone size appears in some rows only: once, few, many, or a class for an expanded clone.

d_call: -; j_call: TRBJ1-2; v_call: TRBV12-3/TRBV12-4; clone_size: -; cdr3_aa: CASKQGRVYGYTF; cdr3_nt: TGTGCCAGCAAACAGGGACGGGTCTATGGCTACACCTTC
d_call: -; j_call: TRBJ1-3; v_call: TRBV5-1; clone_size: -; cdr3_aa: CASSLGGYSAGNTIYF; cdr3_nt: TGCGCCAGCAGCTTGGGGGGCTATTCCGCTGGAAACACCATATATTTT
d_call: TRBD1; j_call: TRBJ2-7; v_call: TRBV18; clone_size: -; cdr3_aa: CASSSQTGIVEQYF; cdr3_nt: TGTGCCAGCTCATCCCAGACAGGGATAGTCGAGCAGTACTTC
d_call: TRBD1; j_call: TRBJ2-1; v_call: TRBV19; clone_size: -; cdr3_aa: CASTAGQGPYNEQFF; cdr3_nt: TGTGCCAGTACCGCCGGACAGGGCCCCTACAATGAGCAGTTCTTC
d_call: -; j_call: TRBJ1-1; v_call: TRBV3-1/TRBV3-2; clone_size: -; cdr3_aa: CASSQGRDGAFF; cdr3_nt: TGTGCCAGCAGCCAAGGCAGAGACGGGGCTTTCTTT
d_call: TRBD2; j_call: TRBJ2-7; v_call: TRBV7-9; clone_size: -; cdr3_aa: CASGRVTSGEQYF; cdr3_nt: TGTGCCAGCGGTCGGGTGACTAGCGGCGAGCAGTACTTC
d_call: TRBD1; j_call: TRBJ1-2; v_call: TRBV4-1; clone_size: -; cdr3_aa: CASSQAYGTGDTNYGYTF; cdr3_nt: TGCGCCAGCAGCCAAGCCTACGGGACAGGGGACACTAACTATGGCTACACCTTC
d_call: TRBD2; j_call: TRBJ2-7; v_call: TRBV4-1; clone_size: -; cdr3_aa: CASSETRTSGYEQYF; cdr3_nt: TGCGCCAGCAGCGAAACCCGGACTAGCGGCTACGAGCAGTACTTC
d_call: TRBD2; j_call: TRBJ2-5; v_call: TRBV2; clone_size: -; cdr3_aa: CASRTSVYQETQYF; cdr3_nt: TGTGCCAGCAGGACTAGCGTCTACCAAGAGACCCAGTACTTC
d_call: -; j_call: TRBJ1-6; v_call: TRBV30; clone_size: -; cdr3_aa: CAWTFTGTNSPLHF; cdr3_nt: TGTGCCTGGACGTTTACAGGGACTAATTCACCCCTCCACTTT
d_call: -; j_call: TRBJ1-1; v_call: TRBV2; clone_size: -; cdr3_aa: CASTTMNTEAFF; cdr3_nt: TGTGCCAGCACCACTATGAACACTGAAGCTTTCTTT
d_call: TRBD2; j_call: TRBJ2-1; v_call: TRBV9; clone_size: -; cdr3_aa: CASSTTGTRINEQFF; cdr3_nt: TGTGCCAGCAGCACGACCGGGACTAGAATCAATGAGCAGTTCTTC
d_call: -; j_call: TRBJ1-1; v_call: TRBV3-1/TRBV3-2; clone_size: -; cdr3_aa: CASSQGQKNTEAFF; cdr3_nt: TGTGCCAGCAGCCAAGGACAGAAGAACACTGAAGCTTTCTTT
d_call: -; j_call: TRBJ1-2; v_call: TRBV24-1; clone_size: -; cdr3_aa: CATSDSRESYGYTF; cdr3_nt: TGTGCCACCAGTGATTCCAGGGAATCATATGGCTACACCTTC
d_call: -; j_call: TRBJ2-1; v_call: TRBV12-3/TRBV12-4; clone_size: -; cdr3_aa: CASSFVNEQFF; cdr3_nt: TGTGCCAGCAGTTTCGTCAATGAGCAGTTCTTC
d_call: -; j_call: TRBJ1-5; v_call: TRBV7-2; clone_size: -; cdr3_aa: CASSSTGPNQPQHF; cdr3_nt: TGTGCCAGCAGCTCGACAGGCCCCAATCAGCCCCAGCATTTT
d_call: -; j_call: TRBJ1-1; v_call: TRBV2; clone_size: few; cdr3_aa: CASSAFVRAEAFF; cdr3_nt: TGTGCCAGCAGTGCTTTTGTAAGAGCTGAAGCTTTCTTT
d_call: -; j_call: TRBJ1-1; v_call: TRBV3-1/TRBV3-2; clone_size: once; cdr3_aa: CASTRNSGNTEAFF; cdr3_nt: TGTGCCAGCACCCGTAATTCAGGGAACACTGAAGCTTTCTTT
d_call: TRBD1; j_call: TRBJ2-2; v_call: TRBV30; clone_size: -; cdr3_aa: CAWSSTGGGSAGELFF; cdr3_nt: TGTGCCTGGAGTTCCACAGGGGGAGGTAGCGCCGGGGAGCTGTTTTTT
d_call: -; j_call: TRBJ2-3; v_call: TRBV5-1; clone_size: -; cdr3_aa: CASSLVEPHTDTQYF; cdr3_nt: TGCGCCAGCAGCTTGGTGGAGCCTCACACAGATACGCAGTATTTT
d_call: TRBD1; j_call: TRBJ1-5; v_call: TRBV2; clone_size: few; cdr3_aa: CASRGTGRHIQPQHF; cdr3_nt: TGTGCCAGCAGAGGGACAGGGAGGCACATTCAGCCCCAGCATTTT
d_call: -; j_call: TRBJ1-2; v_call: TRBV7-3; clone_size: few; cdr3_aa: CASSPGQTGWYGYTF; cdr3_nt: TGTGCCAGCAGCCCCGGACAGACTGGGTGGTATGGCTACACCTTC
d_call: TRBD1; j_call: TRBJ2-7; v_call: TRBV19; clone_size: -; cdr3_aa: CASSIDWAPDRGGEQYF; cdr3_nt: TGTGCCAGTAGTATAGATTGGGCTCCGGACAGGGGTGGCGAGCAGTACTTC
d_call: TRBD1; j_call: TRBJ1-1; v_call: TRBV29-1; clone_size: -; cdr3_aa: CSVVGRTGDTEAFF; cdr3_nt: TGCAGCGTTGTAGGGCGGACAGGGGACACTGAAGCTTTCTTT
d_call: -; j_call: TRBJ1-4; v_call: TRBV19; clone_size: -; cdr3_aa: CASSIIGSKGEKLFF; cdr3_nt: TGTGCCAGTAGTATCATCGGCTCTAAGGGGGAAAAACTGTTTTTT
d_call: -; j_call: TRBJ1-1; v_call: TRBV9; clone_size: -; cdr3_aa: CASSVESGTEAFF; cdr3_nt: TGTGCCAGCAGCGTAGAGTCCGGCACTGAAGCTTTCTTT
d_call: -; j_call: TRBJ1-1; v_call: TRBV15; clone_size: -; cdr3_aa: CATSRDLSGNTEAFF; cdr3_nt: TGTGCCACCAGCAGAGATCTGTCGGGAAACACTGAAGCTTTCTTT
d_call: TRBD1; j_call: TRBJ1-6; v_call: TRBV5-1; clone_size: -; cdr3_aa: CASSSGTGSSPLHF; cdr3_nt: TGCGCCAGCAGCTCTGGGACAGGGAGTTCACCCCTCCACTTT
d_call: TRBD1; j_call: TRBJ2-7; v_call: TRBV7-3; clone_size: -; cdr3_aa: CASSLGVGTGGYEQYF; cdr3_nt: TGTGCCAGCAGCTTAGGCGTCGGGACAGGGGGCTACGAGCAGTACTTC
d_call: TRBD2; j_call: TRBJ2-2; v_call: TRBV4-3; clone_size: -; cdr3_aa: CASSQDASGDYTGELFF; cdr3_nt: TGCGCCAGCAGCCAAGATGCTAGCGGGGACTACACCGGGGAGCTGTTTTTT
d_call: TRBD1; j_call: TRBJ1-3; v_call: TRBV2; clone_size: -; cdr3_aa: CASSSRRGTGSGNTIYF; cdr3_nt: TGTGCCAGCAGTTCGCGGCGGGGGACAGGCTCTGGAAACACCATATATTTT
d_call: -; j_call: TRBJ2-5; v_call: TRBV24-1; clone_size: -; cdr3_aa: CATSDFSVKSAETQYF; cdr3_nt: TGTGCCACCAGTGATTTCTCCGTAAAAAGCGCAGAGACCCAGTACTTC
d_call: TRBD2; j_call: TRBJ2-1; v_call: TRBV10-3; clone_size: -; cdr3_aa: CAISAQRGDNEQFF; cdr3_nt: TGTGCCATCAGTGCGCAGCGGGGGGACAATGAGCAGTTCTTC
d_call: -; j_call: TRBJ1-2; v_call: TRBV5-5; clone_size: -; cdr3_aa: CASSLDSRGNYGYTF; cdr3_nt: TGTGCCAGCAGCTTGGATAGCCGGGGGAACTATGGCTACACCTTC
d_call: TRBD2; j_call: TRBJ2-1; v_call: TRBV7-3; clone_size: -; cdr3_aa: CASSFLAGANNEQFF; cdr3_nt: TGTGCCAGCAGCTTCTTAGCGGGGGCCAACAATGAGCAGTTCTTC
d_call: -; j_call: TRBJ2-2; v_call: TRBV7-2; clone_size: -; cdr3_aa: CASSLMGGTGPGELFF; cdr3_nt: TGTGCCAGCAGCTTAATGGGTGGTACAGGCCCCGGGGAGCTGTTTTTT
d_call: -; j_call: TRBJ2-1; v_call: TRBV19; clone_size: -; cdr3_aa: CASSIWPEEQFF; cdr3_nt: TGTGCCAGTAGTATTTGGCCAGAAGAGCAGTTCTTC
d_call: TRBD1; j_call: TRBJ1-5; v_call: TRBV30; clone_size: -; cdr3_aa: CAWSGPGGLRPQHF; cdr3_nt: TGTGCCTGGAGTGGCCCAGGGGGTCTGAGGCCCCAGCATTTT
d_call: -; j_call: TRBJ2-7; v_call: TRBV30; clone_size: -; cdr3_aa: CAWSVQGSNEQYF; cdr3_nt: TGTGCCTGGAGTGTACAGGGATCCAACGAGCAGTACTTC
d_call: -; j_call: TRBJ1-5; v_call: TRBV19; clone_size: -; cdr3_aa: CASSMVSSFGNQPQHF; cdr3_nt: TGTGCCAGTAGTATGGTTTCGAGCTTTGGCAATCAGCCCCAGCATTTT
d_call: -; j_call: TRBJ2-5; v_call: TRBV10-1; clone_size: few; cdr3_aa: CASSSDRRSQETQYF; cdr3_nt: TGCGCCAGCAGTTCCGACAGGAGGAGCCAAGAGACCCAGTACTTC
d_call: -; j_call: TRBJ1-1; v_call: TRBV5-1; clone_size: once; cdr3_aa: CASSLAGVTEAFF; cdr3_nt: TGCGCCAGCAGCTTAGCAGGGGTTACTGAAGCTTTCTTT
d_call: TRBD1; j_call: TRBJ2-7; v_call: TRBV10-3; clone_size: -; cdr3_aa: CAIRPGQGGFEQYF; cdr3_nt: TGTGCCATCAGGCCGGGACAGGGAGGATTCGAGCAGTACTTC
d_call: -; j_call: TRBJ2-7; v_call: TRBV5-4; clone_size: -; cdr3_aa: CASSLDRDEQYF; cdr3_nt: TGTGCCAGCAGCTTGGACAGGGACGAGCAGTACTTC
d_call: TRBD1; j_call: TRBJ2-5; v_call: TRBV2; clone_size: -; cdr3_aa: CASSAGDREETQYF; cdr3_nt: TGTGCCAGCAGTGCCGGGGACAGGGAAGAGACCCAGTACTTC
d_call: -; j_call: TRBJ1-6; v_call: TRBV30; clone_size: -; cdr3_aa: CAWSVLVRYNSPLHF; cdr3_nt: TGTGCCTGGAGTGTATTAGTGCGCTATAATTCACCCCTCCACTTT
d_call: TRBD1; j_call: TRBJ1-6; v_call: TRBV27; clone_size: -; cdr3_aa: CASSLSGDRGTSPLHF; cdr3_nt: TGTGCCAGCAGTTTATCGGGGGACAGGGGAACTTCACCCCTCCACTTT
d_call: TRBD1; j_call: TRBJ2-2; v_call: TRBV10-3; clone_size: -; cdr3_aa: CAIRRTGDTGELFF; cdr3_nt: TGTGCCATCAGGCGGACAGGAGACACCGGGGAGCTGTTTTTT
d_call: TRBD1; j_call: TRBJ1-4; v_call: TRBV5-1; clone_size: -; cdr3_aa: CASSFGQGGEKLFF; cdr3_nt: TGCGCCAGCAGCTTCGGACAGGGAGGAGAAAAACTGTTTTTT
d_call: TRBD1; j_call: TRBJ1-5; v_call: TRBV3-1/TRBV3-2; clone_size: -; cdr3_aa: CASSRQGSNQPQHF; cdr3_nt: TGTGCCAGCAGCCGACAGGGTAGCAATCAGCCCCAGCATTTT
d_call: TRBD2; j_call: TRBJ2-5; v_call: TRBV2; clone_size: -; cdr3_aa: CASSGGTTQETQYF; cdr3_nt: TGTGCCAGCAGTGGGGGGACTACCCAAGAGACCCAGTACTTC
d_call: TRBD1; j_call: TRBJ1-3; v_call: TRBV18; clone_size: -; cdr3_aa: CASSPPGTGRNTIYF; cdr3_nt: TGTGCCAGCTCACCACCCGGGACAGGGCGAAACACCATATATTTT